This TCR beta chain was observed in a study of T cells in Graves' hyperthyroidism and ophthalmopathy. Whole-study findings and limits: Researchers found most expanded thyroid clonotypes above 0.001 in blood as well.

TCR beta CDR3 sequences were amplified from RNA transcripts. HTBI primers were employed in a first-round RT-PCR of the TCR CDR3. TCRdb reanalysed the multiplex PCR reads using MiXCR and keeps one entry per CDR3 protein. This repertoire shows 250,000 to 300,000 distinct CDR3 sequences, about an eighth found once; its top ten account for roughly 8.5%. Hyperthyroidism, newly diagnosed and lasting under 2 months, affected patients aged 18 to 65. Every diagnosis used clinical symptoms, serum thyroxine and TRAb, thyroid ultrasound and orbital computed tomography. The V gene's germline CDR1 is LNHDA and CDR2 SQIVND (reference sequence). The CDR3 contains 18 residues. V shed 3 bases and J 1 base; nucleotides not matched to a gene: 15. This clonotype has just a few counts. Its target is unknown.

The specimen was blood. The gene calls are TRBV19 and TRBJ2-7; TRBD2 matches 7 bases. The clonotype comes from a woman aged 25 to 45 with Graves' hyperthyroidism that later progressed to Graves' ophthalmopathy. This chain's CDR3 is CASSISAGPTYFSYEQYF. The CDR3 region has the DNA TGTGCCAGTAGTATTTCAGCGGGACCGACGTATTTTTCCTACGAGCAGTACTTC.